This TCR beta chain is from a study of blood T cell repertoires in COVID-19. The overall study: PBMCs, B-cell-depleted T cells, or T cells provided the cDNA or gDNA that made up the material.

Original processing methods: Amplified reference gene primers provided the basis for estimating nucleated cell counts. Sequenced by immunoSEQ multiplex PCR; TCRdb stores in-frame clones only, minus some. D and trimming come from the DNA, and the V and J calls and clone size come from that table. The sample yields roughly 130,000 clones, approximately 83% seen once. Deletions cut 0 bases from V and 5 bases from J, with 14 bases between. This CDR3 contains 15 residues. Germline CDR1 and CDR2: SGDLS and YYNGEE. This clone was seen only a few times. The sequenced sample consisted of peripheral blood. This rearrangement joins TRBV9 to TRBJ1-1; D is possibly TRBD1 (5 bases). The TCR sequence derives from a woman in her fifties or sixties with acute or convalescent COVID-19. CDR3 loop: CASSVGSQGVTEAFF. CDR3 nucleotides: TGTGCCAGCAGCGTAGGTTCCCAAGGGGTAACTGAAGCTTTCTTT.